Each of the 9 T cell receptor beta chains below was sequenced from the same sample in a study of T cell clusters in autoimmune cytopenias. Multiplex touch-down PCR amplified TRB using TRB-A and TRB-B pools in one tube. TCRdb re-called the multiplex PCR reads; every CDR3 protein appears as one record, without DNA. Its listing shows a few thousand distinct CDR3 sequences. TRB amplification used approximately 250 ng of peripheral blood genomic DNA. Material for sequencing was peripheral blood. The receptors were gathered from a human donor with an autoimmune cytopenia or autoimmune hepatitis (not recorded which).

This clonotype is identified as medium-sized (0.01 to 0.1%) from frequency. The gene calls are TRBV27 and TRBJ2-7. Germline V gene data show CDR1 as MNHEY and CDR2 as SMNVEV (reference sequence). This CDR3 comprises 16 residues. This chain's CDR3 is CASSSKPTAIVYEQYF.

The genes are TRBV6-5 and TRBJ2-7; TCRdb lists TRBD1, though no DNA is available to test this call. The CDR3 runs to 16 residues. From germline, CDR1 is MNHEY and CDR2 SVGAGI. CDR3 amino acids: CASSSIPQGSLLEQYF.

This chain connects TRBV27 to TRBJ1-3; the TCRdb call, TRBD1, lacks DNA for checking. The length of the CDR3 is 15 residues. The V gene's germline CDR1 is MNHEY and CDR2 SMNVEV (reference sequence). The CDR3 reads CASREGANSGNTIYF.

CDR3 sequence reads: CSADRGHEQYF. This chain joins TRBV29-1 and TRBJ2-7; TCRdb's D call, TRBD1, is unchecked because there is no DNA. CDR3 length: 11 amino acids. Germline loops: CDR1 SQVTM, CDR2 ANQGSEA.

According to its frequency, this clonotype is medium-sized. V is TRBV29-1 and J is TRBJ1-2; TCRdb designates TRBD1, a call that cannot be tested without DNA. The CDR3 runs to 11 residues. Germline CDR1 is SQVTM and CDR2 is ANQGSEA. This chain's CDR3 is CSVEVGQMGTF. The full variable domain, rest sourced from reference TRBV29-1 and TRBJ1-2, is SAVISQKPSRDICQRGTSLTIQCQVDSQVTMMFWYRQQPGQSLTLIATANQGSEATYESGFVIDKFPISRPNLTFSTLTVSNMSPEDSSIYLCSVEVGQMGTFGSGTRLTVV.

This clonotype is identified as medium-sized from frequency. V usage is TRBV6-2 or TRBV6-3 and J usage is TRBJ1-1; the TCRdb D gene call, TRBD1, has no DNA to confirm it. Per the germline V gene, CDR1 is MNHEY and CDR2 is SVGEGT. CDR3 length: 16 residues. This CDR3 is CASSYETRDVGTEAFF.

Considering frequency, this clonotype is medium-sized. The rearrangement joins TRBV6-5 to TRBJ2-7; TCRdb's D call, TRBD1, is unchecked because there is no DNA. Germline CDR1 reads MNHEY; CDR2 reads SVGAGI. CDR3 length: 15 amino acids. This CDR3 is CASSLQQGHTYEQYF.

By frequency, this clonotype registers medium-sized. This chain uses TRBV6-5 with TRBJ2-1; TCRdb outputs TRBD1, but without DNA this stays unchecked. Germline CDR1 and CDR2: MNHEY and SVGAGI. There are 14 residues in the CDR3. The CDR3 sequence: CASSSGTGYNEQFF.

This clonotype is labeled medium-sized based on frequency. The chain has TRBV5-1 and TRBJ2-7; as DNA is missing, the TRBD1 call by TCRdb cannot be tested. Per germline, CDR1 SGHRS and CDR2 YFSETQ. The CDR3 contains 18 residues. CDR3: CASSLLLIDPRSLGEQYF. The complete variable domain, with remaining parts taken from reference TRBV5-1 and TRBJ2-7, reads KAGVTQTPRYLIKTRGQQVTLSCSPISGHRSVSWYQQTPGQGLQFLFEYFSETQRNKGNFPGRFSGRQFSNSRSEMNVSTLELGDSALYLCASSLLLIDPRSLGEQYFGPGTRLTVT.